One and the same sample provided the 32 T cell receptor beta chains below, sequenced in a study of blood T cells in healthy people across ages. The authors ran a second PCR of 7 to 11 cycles using a sample-barcoded 5' primer and a J-beta primer mix. TCRdb reprocessed the 5' RACE reads with MiXCR, giving one entry per CDR3 protein. The profile shows around 800,000 distinct CDR3 sequences, around 24% of them singletons. These data were also reused for a study on T cells of mothers and their children.

The specimen was blood. All receptors derive from a boy aged 5-17 years in good health.

The chain couples TRBV5-1 to TRBJ2-7, with a weak D call TRBD2 (7 bases). Trimming removed 3 bases at V and 7 bases at J, with 17 bases between. Germline-derived CDR1 and CDR2 are SGHRS and YFSETQ. This CDR3 is 14 amino acids long. The CDR3 spells CASSYQGGAGEQYF. CDR3 nucleotide sequence: TGCGCCAGCAGCTACCAAGGGGGGGCCGGTGAGCAGTACTTC.

The V call is TRBV12-5, the J call TRBJ2-7; D is tentatively TRBD1 or TRBD2 (5 bases each). V lost 5 bases to trimming and J lost 0 bases, with 8 bases between them. The germline CDR1 and CDR2 sequences are LGHNT and FRNRAP. The length of the CDR3 is 13 residues. The CDR3 DNA reads TGTGCTAGTGGTCCCGGGACCTCCTACGAGCAGTACTTC. Residues: CASGPGTSYEQYF. Combining the CDR3 with reference TRBV12-5 and TRBJ2-7 gives the whole variable domain DARVTQTPRHKVTEMGQEVTMRCQPILGHNTVFWYRQTMMQGLELLAYFRNRAPLDDSGMPKDRFSAEMPDATLATLKIQPSEPRDSAVYFCASGPGTSYEQYFGPGTRLTVT.

The genes are TRBV3-1 and TRBJ1-6, with 11 bases identical to TRBD1. The V segment lost 3 bases and the J segment 9 bases; nucleotides outside the gene matches: 4. CDR1 LGHDT and CDR2 YNNKEL come from the germline V gene (reference sequence). The CDR3 has 15 residues. As DNA, the CDR3 is TGTGCCAGCAGCCAGGACAGGGGGCTAGGTTCACCCCTCCACTTT. Protein sequence: CASSQDRGLGSPLHF.

This clonotype showed up just a few times. The rearrangement joins TRBV7-2 to TRBJ2-7, with 9 bases aligning to TRBD2. Germline V gives CDR1 SGHTA, CDR2 FQGNSA. The V and J ends lost 5 bases and 4 bases, in that order; junction bases with no gene match: 9. The CDR3 runs to 15 residues. The CDR3 here is CASSPNHSGGYEQYF. The CDR3 DNA sequence: TGTGCCAGCAGCCCCAACCACAGCGGGGGGTACGAGCAGTACTTC.

The chain has TRBV10-3 and TRBJ2-7; 9 bases match TRBD1. After removal of 11 bases from V and 7 bases from J, the junction contained 15 bases not matched to a gene. The CDR3 consists of 14 residues. CDR1 is ENHRY and CDR2 is SYGVKD in the germline V gene. The CDR3: CAVNPRDRAGEQYF. CDR3 DNA sequence: TGTGCCGTAAACCCCCGGGACAGGGCAGGGGAGCAGTACTTC.

The chain joins TRBV4-2 to TRBJ2-5, with 8 positions matching TRBD2. The tail of the sequence fits TRBJ2-7 better, so the J call may be wrong. The CDR3 consists of 15 residues. Looked up from germline, CDR1 is LGHNA and CDR2 is YNFKEQ. The CDR3 bases are TGTGCCAGCAGCCTCCCCGGCGGGGGGACCTACGAGCAGTACTTC. As protein: CASSLPGGGTYEQYF.

This clonotype was seen a few times. This rearrangement joins TRBV10-3 to TRBJ2-1; 10 nucleotides align to TRBD2. The CDR3 loop spans 15 amino acids. Germline assignment: CDR1 ENHRY and CDR2 SYGVKD. J gave up 2 bases and V 4 bases, and 2 bases lay outside the gene matches. CDR3 region: CAISALAGAYNEQFF. The CDR3 bases are TGTGCCATCAGTGCTCTAGCGGGGGCCTACAATGAGCAGTTCTTC.

This clonotype showed up just a few times. The rearrangement joins TRBV5-1 to TRBJ2-7; D may correspond to TRBD1 or TRBD2 (6 bases each). The CDR3 loop spans 17 amino acids. V lost 4 bases to trimming and J lost 0 bases, with 20 bases between them. Per germline, CDR1 SGHRS and CDR2 YFSETQ. The CDR3 bases are TGCGCCAGCAGCCGAACGGGGGCAGGCCTAAGCTCCTACGAGCAGTACTTC. This sequence encodes CASSRTGAGLSSYEQYF.

This clonotype was seen only a few times. The chain uses TRBV5-5 and TRBJ2-7; TRBD2 matches 10 bases. The DNA matches TRBJ2-5 better at its end, which makes the J call doubtful. This CDR3 has 16 amino acids. Germline V gene data show CDR1 as SGHKS and CDR2 as YYEKEE (reference sequence). CDR3 region: CASSRSSGGPQETQYF. Written as DNA, the CDR3 is TGTGCCAGCAGCCGGTCTAGCGGGGGCCCCCAAGAGACCCAGTACTTC.

The V and J genes are TRBV20-1 and TRBJ2-5; 7 bases match TRBD2. J lost 5 bases, V lost 3 bases, and 9 bases had no gene match. The CDR3 length is 14 residues. Germline V gene sequence: CDR1 DFQATT, CDR2 SNEGSKA (reference sequence). CDR3 nucleotide sequence: TGCAGTGCTAGTTTTCTGACTAGCCCGGAGACCCAGTACTTC. Translating it yields CSASFLTSPETQYF.

In this sample, this clonotype turned up a few times. The rearrangement joins TRBV9 to TRBJ1-6; TRBD1 agrees at 7 bases. Germline V gives CDR1 SGDLS, CDR2 YYNGEE. The CDR3 sequence is 18 residues long. Trimming cost V 0 bases and J 6 bases; bases outside gene matches: 12. The CDR3 protein is CASSVGDRERTLNSPLHF. As DNA, the CDR3 is TGTGCCAGCAGCGTAGGAGACAGGGAACGGACTCTTAATTCACCCCTCCACTTT.

V gene TRBV20-1 combines with J gene TRBJ2-3; 12 nucleotides agree with TRBD2. The CDR3 extends over 19 amino acids. CDR1 and CDR2 (germline): DFQATT, SNEGSKA (reference sequence). The junction had 16 bases not matched to a gene; V was cut back by 4 bases and J by 2 bases. CDR3 sequence (DNA): TGCAGTGCTACTATTGGACTAGCGGGGCACACCCAGAACACAGATACGCAGTATTTT. Amino acid sequence: CSATIGLAGHTQNTDTQYF.

This sequence joins TRBV7-2 and TRBJ2-1; D perhaps matches TRBD1 (6 bases). The J call may be in error: the DNA end matches TRBJ2-7 better. Germline V gene sequence: CDR1 SGHTA, CDR2 FQGNSA. This CDR3 has 14 residues. Here the CDR3 reads CASSQGHGRYEQYF. The CDR3 coding sequence is TGTGCCAGCAGCCAGGGGCACGGAAGGTACGAGCAGTACTTC.

CDR3 DNA sequence: TGTGCCAGCAGTCTTAAGCACTACGAGCAGTACTTC. It codes for CASSLKHYEQYF. The V call is TRBV6-6, the J call TRBJ2-7; D is undetermined. Germline V gives CDR1 MNHNY, CDR2 SVGAGI (reference sequence). V was trimmed by 5 bases and J by 3 bases, leaving 8 bases between them. The CDR3 length is 12 residues.

This clonotype was counted between two and nine times. CDR3 amino acids: CASSPKSGGETQYF. As DNA, the CDR3 is TGTGCCAGCAGCCCAAAATCAGGGGGGGAGACCCAGTACTTC. The chain couples TRBV7-8 to TRBJ2-5; tentative D call: TRBD1 (7 bases). Germline CDR1 is SGHVS and CDR2 is FQNEAQ. The CDR3 totals 14 residues. V lost 5 bases and J lost 5, with 15 bases in between.

This clonotype appeared a few times. One junction end disagrees with the germline gene, perhaps due to a read error. The rearrangement uses TRBV4-1 and TRBJ2-5, with no clear D. This CDR3 contains 15 residues. The germline V gene encodes CDR1 MGHRA and CDR2 YSYEKL. CDR3 DNA sequence: TGCGCCAGCAGCCCTACCGTATTTCATTGGGATGAGCAGTCCTTC. Protein: CASSPTVFHWDEQSF.

CDR3 sequence: CASSLGSGATTDTQYF. The CDR3 region has the DNA TGTGCCAGCAGTTTAGGTTCCGGGGCCACCACAGATACGCAGTATTTT. The rearrangement joins TRBV28 to TRBJ2-3; TRBD1 or TRBD2 may be the D gene (5 bases each). CDR1 and CDR2 (germline): MDHEN, SYDVKM. CDR3 length: 16 amino acids. Trimming shortened V by 2 bases and J by 2 bases, and 14 bases separated the two germline ends.

The chain combines TRBV6-5 with TRBJ1-6; D might be TRBD1 (6 bases). This CDR3 is built from 17 residues. Per the germline V gene, CDR1 is MNHEY and CDR2 is SVGAGI. Trimming stripped 0 bases from V and 11 bases from J, with 20 bases between. The DNA for the CDR3 is TGTGCCAGCAGTTACTCGAGGAACAGGGCTGTGGGTCCACCCCTCCACTTT. It codes for CASSYSRNRAVGPPLHF.

The chain uses TRBV30 and TRBJ1-3; D is ambiguous. The CDR3 contains 11 residues. The ends were cut back, 3 bases at V and 4 bases at J, with 4 bases in the middle. CDR1 is GTSNPN and CDR2 is SVGIG in the germline V gene (reference sequence). DNA of the CDR3: TGTGCCTGGAGCCGAGGAAACACCATATATTTT. Its translation is CAWSRGNTIYF.

The chain is built from TRBV20-1 and TRBJ2-7; 7 bases are a match to TRBD1. Germline assignment: CDR1 DFQATT and CDR2 SNEGSKA (reference sequence). The CDR3 is 15 amino acids. The V and J ends lost 0 bases and 2 bases, in that order; junction bases with no gene match: 7. The CDR3, as DNA: TGCAGTGCTAGAGATAAACAGGGGACCCCCTACGAGCAGTACTTC. This codes for CSARDKQGTPYEQYF.

This chain connects TRBV6-2 or TRBV6-3 to TRBJ2-7; no clear D gene. V shed 2 bases and J shed 3 bases, with 11 bases lying between them. CDR1 is MNHEY, CDR2 SVGEGT, per germline. CDR3 length: 14 amino acids. CDR3 sequence (DNA): TGTGCCAGCAGTTACGGCGGAGTCAGCTACGAGCAGTACTTC. It codes for CASSYGGVSYEQYF.

The chain employs TRBV10-3 and TRBJ2-3; D is possibly TRBD2 (6 bases). Trimming took off 2 bases at V and 2 bases at J, with 14 bases between the two ends. Germline-derived CDR1 and CDR2 are ENHRY and SYGVKD. The CDR3 is 16 residues long. CDR3 nucleotides: TGTGCCATCAGTGAGGGGGCTAGCGCCTACACAGATACGCAGTATTTT. It yields the protein CAISEGASAYTDTQYF.

V is TRBV3-1 and J is TRBJ2-1; 11 nucleotides agree with TRBD2. Germline-derived CDR1 and CDR2 are LGHDT and YNNKEL (reference sequence). The CDR3 is 12 residues long. The ends lost 7 bases at V and 12 bases at J; junction bases unmatched: 5. The CDR3 sequence is CASNAGTSGQFF. The CDR3 DNA reads TGTGCCAGCAACGCAGGGACTAGCGGGCAGTTCTTC.

This clonotype was seen more than once but under ten times. The rearrangement joins TRBV28 to TRBJ2-5, with TRBD1 identical over 12 bases. Germline V gives CDR1 MDHEN, CDR2 SYDVKM. The V segment lost 6 bases and the J segment 4 bases; nucleotides outside the gene matches: 6. This CDR3 contains 15 residues. The DNA of the CDR3 is TGTGCCAGCAGCTGGGACAGGGGGCGCGGAGAGACCCAGTACTTC. Translation gives CASSWDRGRGETQYF. Complete variable domain (other parts from reference TRBV28 and TRBJ2-5): DVKVTQSSRYLVKRTGEKVFLECVQDMDHENMFWYRQDPGLGLRLIYFSYDVKMKEKGDIPEGYSVSREKKERFSLILESASTNQTSMYLCASSWDRGRGETQYFGPGTRLLVL.

With regard to this clonotype: Sequence at one end of the junction differs from germline and may be a read error. The chain joins TRBV6-1 to TRBJ2-2, with a tentative D call TRBD2 (6 bases). The CDR3 covers 16 residues. The germline gives CDR1 MNHNS, CDR2 SASEGT. CDR3 protein: CASSEARGGGTGELLF. CDR3 sequence (DNA): TGCGCCAGCAGTGAAGCAAGGGGAGGAGGGACCGGGGAGCTGCTTTTT.

There are a few counts of this clonotype. V is TRBV7-2 and J is TRBJ2-5; the D is unclear. The CDR3 covers 13 residues. The germline V and J ends were trimmed by 6 bases and 5 bases, with 13 bases remaining between them. Germline V gene lookup returns CDR1 SGHTA and CDR2 FQGNSA. CDR3 protein: CASSRTRGETQYF. The DNA for the CDR3 is TGTGCCAGCAGTCGAACCCGTGGGGAGACCCAGTACTTC.

In this sample, this clonotype turned up a few times. The gene calls are TRBV7-6 and TRBJ1-2; no reliable D call. Looked up from germline, CDR1 is SGHVS and CDR2 is FNYEAQ. CDR3 length equals 16 residues. The germline V and J ends were trimmed by 0 bases and 8 bases, with 19 bases remaining between them. CDR3 sequence reads: CASSLAPDSTLGGYTF. CDR3 nucleotide sequence: TGTGCCAGCAGCTTAGCCCCGGACTCAACGTTGGGGGGCTACACCTTC.

V usage is TRBV20-1 and J usage is TRBJ2-7; TRBD1 matches 11 bases. This CDR3 comprises 14 residues. Looked up from germline, CDR1 is DFQATT and CDR2 is SNEGSKA (reference sequence). V lost 4 bases and J lost 4; bases outside the gene matches: 6. In DNA form, the CDR3 reads TGCAGTGCTAAAGCCGGGACAGGGGGTTACGAGCAGTACTTC. Amino acid sequence: CSAKAGTGGYEQYF.

This clonotype occurred a few times. The chain has TRBV5-6 and TRBJ1-4; 12 bases align to TRBD1. This CDR3 has 15 amino acids. Germline V CDR1 and CDR2: SGHDT, YYEEEE. The V and J ends lost 5 bases and 8 bases, in that order; junction bases with no gene match: 7. This CDR3 reads CASSHYGTGGEKLFF. The CDR3 DNA is TGTGCCAGCAGTCACTACGGGACAGGGGGCGAAAAACTGTTTTTT.

This clonotype has just a few counts. The rearrangement joins TRBV29-1 to TRBJ2-5, with 7 positions matching TRBD1. The last part of the DNA fits TRBJ2-7 better; the J call may be wrong. From germline, CDR1 is SQVTM and CDR2 ANQGSEA. The CDR3 is made up of 14 amino acids. CDR3 region: CSAYTTGCSYEQYF. CDR3 in DNA: TGCAGCGCCTATACGACAGGGTGCTCCTACGAGCAGTACTTC.

The chain recombines TRBV12-3 or TRBV12-4 with TRBJ2-5; D not certain. CDR3 length equals 14 residues. V was pared by 6 bases and J by 2 bases, with 13 bases between. The CDR3 here is CASRPPQMQETQYF. CDR3 bases: TGTGCCAGCAGACCCCCGCAGATGCAAGAGACCCAGTACTTC.

The V gene is TRBV14, the J gene TRBJ2-5; D is undetermined. V was clipped by 1 base and J by 12 bases, with 12 bases between them. This CDR3 contains 12 residues. CDR1 is SGHDN, CDR2 FVKESK, per germline. The CDR3 DNA follows: TGTGCCAGCAGCCAAGTCTCCCTTGTAAAGTACTTC. This codes for CASSQVSLVKYF.